The next 26 T cell receptor beta chains were all read from a single sample in a study of Tregs in tolerant kidney transplant recipients (dated by TCRdb to the late 2010s). Libraries came from the immunoSEQ multiplex PCR assay. TCRdb stores this immuneACCESS table with in-frame sequences only. Part of the clones is absent; in the studies checked, under half of the shortfall reflects unresolved V genes, and no reason is known for the rest. In this sample the table shows 110,000 or so clones, almost 95% of which occur a single time. Around 0.6% of the sample is in the top ten clones. The sample consisted of CD4+ T cells from blood. These receptors all stem from a human donor in good health.

This chain connects TRBV5-1 to TRBJ2-3, with 11 bases that match TRBD2. V shed 0 bases and J 0 bases; nucleotides not matched to a gene: 12. CDR1 is SGHRS, CDR2 YFSETQ, per germline. The CDR3 extends over 20 amino acids. The CDR3 coding sequence is TGCGCCAGCAGCTTGGCCCGAACTAGCGGGAGTAGGGCTAGCACAGATACGCAGTATTTT. This codes for CASSLARTSGSRASTDTQYF. The variable domain in full, with the rest retrieved from reference TRBV5-1 and TRBJ2-3, is KAGVTQTPRYLIKTRGQQVTLSCSPISGHRSVSWYQQTPGQGLQFLFEYFSETQRNKGNFPGRFSGRQFSNSRSEMNVSTLELGDSALYLCASSLARTSGSRASTDTQYFGPGTRLTVL.

The chain joins TRBV5-1 to TRBJ2-3, with 7 nucleotides matching TRBD1. After removal of 4 bases from V and 3 bases from J, the junction contained 5 bases not matched to a gene. The CDR3 totals 14 residues. The V gene's germline CDR1 is SGHRS and CDR2 YFSETQ. This chain's CDR3 is CASSRQGHTDTQYF. The CDR3 region has the DNA TGCGCCAGCAGCCGACAGGGCCATACAGATACGCAGTATTTT. The full variable domain, its missing parts supplied by reference TRBV5-1 and TRBJ2-3, is KAGVTQTPRYLIKTRGQQVTLSCSPISGHRSVSWYQQTPGQGLQFLFEYFSETQRNKGNFPGRFSGRQFSNSRSEMNVSTLELGDSALYLCASSRQGHTDTQYFGPGTRLTVL.

The J gene is TRBJ1-3, the V gene TRBV19, with 7 bases identical to TRBD1. The germline V gene encodes CDR1 LNHDA and CDR2 SQIVND (reference sequence). The trim removed 5 bases at V and 0 bases at J, leaving 7 bases unmatched. The CDR3 has 16 residues. The CDR3 nucleotides are TGTGCCAGTAGTCTCCGGGACAGCAGCTCTGGAAACACCATATATTTT. Amino acids: CASSLRDSSSGNTIYF. Full variable domain (rest looked up from reference TRBV19 and TRBJ1-3): DGGITQSPKYLFRKEGQNVTLSCEQNLNHDAMYWYRQDPGQGLRLIYYSQIVNDFQKGDIAEGYSVSREKKESFPLTVTSAQKNPTAFYLCASSLRDSSSGNTIYFGEGSWLTVV.

This clone occurred once. This chain uses TRBV6-6 with TRBJ2-7, with a tentative D call TRBD2 (6 bases). Germline lookup yields CDR1 MNHNY and CDR2 SVGAGI (reference sequence). Between the trimmed V and J ends, which lost 0 bases and 7 bases, there was a span of 13 bases. The CDR3 has 14 amino acids. The chain's CDR3 is CASSYSIADGEQYF. As DNA, the CDR3 is TGTGCCAGCAGTTACTCGATAGCGGACGGGGAGCAGTACTTC.

The gene calls are TRBV7-6 and TRBJ1-5; 8 nucleotides align to TRBD1. Germline V CDR1 and CDR2: SGHVS, FNYEAQ. Germline trimming cut 4 bases from V and 6 bases from J; bases unmatched to any gene: 8. This CDR3 has 15 residues. In nucleotides, the CDR3 is TGTGCCAGCAGCTCGTACCCGACAGGGGTTCAGCCCCAGCATTTT. Encoded protein: CASSSYPTGVQPQHF. Full variable domain (remainder filled in from reference TRBV7-6 and TRBJ1-5): GAGVSQSPRYKVTKRGQDVALRCDPISGHVSLYWYRQALGQGPEFLTYFNYEAQQDKSGLPNDRFSAERPEGSISTLTIQRTEQRDSAMYRCASSSYPTGVQPQHFGDGTRLSIL.

This clone was recorded once. The rearrangement joins TRBV9 to TRBJ2-7, with a tentative D call TRBD1 (5 bases). Trimming took 1 base from V and 6 from J, leaving 14 bases between them. CDR1 is SGDLS and CDR2 is YYNGEE in the germline V gene. The CDR3 has 14 residues. CDR3 nucleotide sequence: TGTGCCAGCAGCGTAAGGGCAGGGTCGAGCGAGCAGTACTTC. It translates to CASSVRAGSSEQYF. The full variable domain, rest sourced from reference TRBV9 and TRBJ2-7, is DSGVTQTPKHLITATGQRVTLRCSPRSGDLSVYWYQQSLDQGLQFLIQYYNGEERAKGNILERFSAQQFPDLHSELNLSSLELGDSALYFCASSVRAGSSEQYFGPGTRLTVT.

The V call is TRBV5-4, the J call TRBJ1-1; 8 bases match TRBD1. V was pared by 1 base and J by 1 base, with 6 bases of the junction left unmatched. The germline gives CDR1 SGHNT, CDR2 YYREEE (reference sequence). This CDR3 is built from 16 residues. The CDR3 protein is CASSLQLGQANTEAFF. The CDR3 DNA reads TGTGCCAGCAGCTTGCAATTGGGACAGGCGAACACTGAAGCTTTCTTT. The full variable domain, its missing parts supplied by reference TRBV5-4 and TRBJ1-1, is ETGVTQSPTHLIKTRGQQVTLRCSSQSGHNTVSWYQQALGQGPQFIFQYYREEENGRGNFPPRFSGLQFPNYSSELNVNALELDDSALYLCASSLQLGQANTEAFFGQGTRLTVV.

The CDR3 DNA reads TGTGCCAGTGGGGCCGGGACTAGCGGGAAGGGTGAGCAGTTCTTC. This gives the protein CASGAGTSGKGEQFF. This chain uses TRBV19 with TRBJ2-1, with 13 bases that match TRBD2. This CDR3 spans 15 amino acids. With 8 bases clipped from V and 9 bases from J, the junction kept 10 bases outside the gene matches. The germline V gene encodes CDR1 LNHDA and CDR2 SQIVND (reference sequence).

The count of this clone is one. The V and J genes are TRBV2 and TRBJ1-5; 9 bases map to TRBD1. Germline V lookup: CDR1 SNHLY, CDR2 FYNNEI. V trimming: 6 bases; J trimming: 10 bases; junction bases outside the gene matches: 13. This CDR3 has 15 residues. The CDR3 DNA sequence: TGTGCCAGCAGGGGGACAGGGACTGCTCGGTCCCCCCAGCATTTT. Its translation: CASRGTGTARSPQHF.

The genes are TRBV7-9 and TRBJ1-2, with D perhaps TRBD1 (6 bases). The CDR3 length is 17 residues. With 2 bases removed from V and 6 bases from J, the gap between germline ends came to 22 bases. Germline V gives CDR1 SEHNR, CDR2 FQNEAQ (reference sequence). Here the CDR3 DNA reads TGTGCCAGCAGCTTACTGAGGGGACAACCCGCTCCCCATGGCTACACCTTC. Translating gives CASSLLRGQPAPHGYTF.

This sequence joins TRBV6-5 and TRBJ2-1, with D possibly matching TRBD1 (6 bases). Germline CDR1 is MNHEY and CDR2 is SVGAGI. This CDR3 has 15 residues. V was clipped by 4 bases and J by 4 bases, with 14 bases between them. CDR3 in amino acids: CASSSPGRGYNEQFF. The CDR3 nucleotides are TGTGCCAGCAGTTCCCCGGGAAGGGGGTACAATGAGCAGTTCTTC.

The chain combines TRBV25-1 with TRBJ1-5; no clear D gene. In germline, CDR1 is MGHDK, CDR2 SYGVNS. The ends were cut back, 7 bases at V and 2 bases at J, with 6 bases in the middle. This CDR3 has 12 residues. This chain's CDR3 is CASNAGNQPQHF. The DNA of the CDR3 is TGTGCCAGCAATGCAGGCAATCAGCCCCAGCATTTT. The full variable domain, completed using reference TRBV25-1 and TRBJ1-5, is EADIYQTPRYLVIGTGKKITLECSQTMGHDKMYWYQQDPGMELHLIHYSYGVNSTEKGDLSSESTVSRIRTEHFPLTLESARPSHTSQYLCASNAGNQPQHFGDGTRLSIL.

The chain carries TRBV2 and TRBJ1-5; D not resolved. This CDR3 spans 12 amino acids. Germline V CDR1 and CDR2: SNHLY, FYNNEI. Trimming took 7 bases from V and 5 from J, leaving 9 bases between them. The CDR3 coding sequence is TGTGCCAGCATGGCGGCTGATCAGCCCCAGCATTTT. This sequence encodes CASMAADQPQHF.

The chain has TRBV6-1 and TRBJ1-3; D is uncertain. Looked up from germline, CDR1 is MNHNS and CDR2 is SASEGT. The V gene lost 7 bases and the J gene lost 0 bases, with 10 bases spanning the gap. The CDR3 sequence is 14 residues long. The DNA of the CDR3 is TGTGCCAGCAAGAAGGGAGTCTCTGGAAACACCATATATTTT. This gives the protein CASKKGVSGNTIYF.

This chain links TRBV6-5 with TRBJ1-2; the D gene is possibly TRBD1 (6 bases). Germline V lookup: CDR1 MNHEY, CDR2 SVGAGI. This CDR3 region has 13 residues. Trimming pared 8 bases from V and 8 bases from J, leaving 18 bases between. The CDR3 sequence: CASAQWGLSGYTF. DNA of the CDR3: TGTGCCAGCGCCCAGTGGGGGCTTTCCGGCTACACCTTC.

This chain joins TRBV5-1 and TRBJ1-2; a weak D match, TRBD1 (5 bases). V lost 0 bases and J lost 1, with 10 bases in between. Germline CDR1 and CDR2: SGHRS and YFSETQ. The CDR3 runs 15 residues. The CDR3 is CASSLVTGGNYGYTF. CDR3 nucleotides: TGCGCCAGCAGCTTGGTAACAGGTGGTAACTATGGCTACACCTTC. Full variable domain (remainder filled in from reference TRBV5-1 and TRBJ1-2): KAGVTQTPRYLIKTRGQQVTLSCSPISGHRSVSWYQQTPGQGLQFLFEYFSETQRNKGNFPGRFSGRQFSNSRSEMNVSTLELGDSALYLCASSLVTGGNYGYTFGSGTRLTVV.

V gene TRBV2 combines with J gene TRBJ1-1; a possible D gene is TRBD1 (5 bases). The CDR3 covers 15 residues. V was trimmed by 5 bases and J by 1 base, leaving 14 bases between them. CDR1 and CDR2 (germline): SNHLY, FYNNEI. The CDR3 sequence is CASSPLGQGNTEAFF. CDR3 in DNA: TGTGCCAGCAGTCCCCTCGGACAAGGGAACACTGAAGCTTTCTTT.

This chain connects TRBV19 to TRBJ2-2, with D uncertain. Germline V lookup: CDR1 LNHDA, CDR2 SQIVND (reference sequence). V shed 3 bases and J shed 8 bases, with 4 bases lying between them. The CDR3 has 11 amino acids. The CDR3 coding sequence is TGTGCCAGTAGTATGGTAGGGGAGCTGTTTTTT. Translation: CASSMVGELFF.

The V and J genes are TRBV7-7 and TRBJ2-5, with 9 bases lining up with TRBD1. CDR1 SSHAT and CDR2 FNYEAQ come from the germline V gene (reference sequence). V shed 3 bases and J 1 base; nucleotides not matched to a gene: 6. This CDR3 region has 16 residues. The CDR3 DNA follows: TGTGCCAGCAGCTTGGGTGCGACAGGGGGCCAAGAGACCCAGTACTTC. Encoded protein: CASSLGATGGQETQYF.

This chain joins TRBV27 and TRBJ2-7, with 9 bases that match TRBD1. Unmatched junction bases numbered 5, after V lost 4 bases and J lost 1 base. Germline V lookup: CDR1 MNHEY, CDR2 SMNVEV (reference sequence). The CDR3 has 15 amino acids. In DNA form, the CDR3 reads TGTGCCAGCAGTTCCCCGGGACAGGGTTCCTACGAGCAGTACTTC. Protein sequence: CASSSPGQGSYEQYF.

The chain recombines TRBV6-5 with TRBJ2-2; D gene unclear. CDR3 length equals 11 residues. The V end lost 7 bases, the J end lost 8 bases, and 8 bases lay between the germline ends. Germline CDR1 is MNHEY and CDR2 is SVGAGI. The CDR3 spells CASKRAGELFF. Here the CDR3 DNA reads TGTGCCAGCAAACGGGCGGGGGAGCTGTTTTTT.

This rearrangement joins TRBV18 to TRBJ2-5; D gene ambiguous. Trimming cost V 2 bases and J 1 base, with 5 bases left between them. Germline V CDR1 and CDR2: KGHSH, LQKENI. This CDR3 is 13 amino acids long. The CDR3 is CASSPGPQETQYF. CDR3 coding DNA: TGTGCCAGCTCACCAGGGCCCCAAGAGACCCAGTACTTC.

This clone has only one observation. The chain recombines TRBV5-4 with TRBJ2-1; 9 bases match TRBD2. Germline trimming cut 5 bases from V and 0 bases from J; bases unmatched to any gene: 6. Germline assignment: CDR1 SGHNT and CDR2 YYREEE (reference sequence). There are 16 residues in the CDR3. CDR3: CASSSTSGSSYNEQFF. CDR3 coding DNA: TGTGCCAGCAGTTCGACTAGCGGAAGCTCCTACAATGAGCAGTTCTTC.

The chain uses TRBV7-8 and TRBJ1-1; 8 bases match TRBD1. This CDR3 contains 12 residues. Germline trimming cut 5 bases from V and 11 bases from J; bases unmatched to any gene: 7. Germline loops: CDR1 SGHVS, CDR2 FQNEAQ. The CDR3 DNA follows: TGTGCCAGCAGCATCCGGACAGGGTGGGCTTTCTTT. Translation gives CASSIRTGWAFF.

The chain uses TRBV5-1 and TRBJ1-2; 10 positions match TRBD1. CDR1 and CDR2 from the germline V gene are SGHRS and YFSETQ. With V trimmed by 3 bases and J by 1 base, 6 bases remained unmatched. CDR3 length equals 16 residues. CDR3 sequence: CASSSGQGSGNYGYTF. DNA for the CDR3: TGCGCCAGCAGCTCGGGACAGGGGAGTGGTAACTATGGCTACACCTTC.

This clone was found once. The chain joins TRBV18 to TRBJ2-3, with 7 bases aligning to TRBD2. V lost 0 bases to trimming and J lost 7 bases; unmatched junction nucleotides: 13. CDR3 size: 17 residues. Germline values: CDR1 KGHSH, CDR2 LQKENI. The CDR3 loop is CASSPPGSGTGPHTQYF. CDR3 in DNA: TGTGCCAGCTCACCACCGGGGAGCGGGACCGGCCCGCATACGCAGTATTTT.